The entry below gives a single T cell receptor beta chain sequence along with its context. The junction departs from the called germline gene at one end, perhaps through a read error. The data belong to a study of neurological immune-mediated disorders. Looked up from germline, CDR1 is SGHRS and CDR2 is YFSETQ. The CDR3 covers 13 residues. TCRdb re-called the 5' RACE reads through MiXCR, storing one row per CDR3 protein. Found here are fewer than 85,000 distinct CDR3 sequences, 5% to 5.5% of them singletons; the top ten hold less than 2.5%. This receptor was taken from a woman aged 25 to 39 with multiple sclerosis. The chain carries TRBV5-1 and TRBJ2-1, with 9 nucleotides matching TRBD1. Material for sequencing was PBMCs. The CDR3 here is CSSSLGQGNEQFF. CDR3 DNA sequence: TGCTCCAGCAGCTTGGGACAGGGTAATGAGCAGTTCTTC.